This T cell receptor beta chain was documented in a study of PD-1 blockade in classical Hodgkin lymphoma. General observations from the study: Reports described newly diagnosed patients as having lower baseline TCR diversity than healthy donors.

On this clone: Its matching antigen is unknown.

Time point noted: newly diagnosed, previously untreated cHL patient sample. Thawed PBMCs underwent magnetic negative selection to yield purified CD4+ T cells. What served as comparison were PBMCs in newly diagnosed, untreated classical Hodgkin lymphoma. Sequenced by immunoSEQ multiplex PCR; TCRdb stores in-frame clones only, minus some. The sample includes under 40,000 clones, 88% seen only once; the top ten take around 1.3%. The CDR3 spans 15 residues. Trimming shortened V by 0 bases and J by 6 bases, and 12 bases separated the two germline ends. The germline V gene has CDR1 SGDLS and CDR2 YYNGEE. The sample consisted of CD4+ T cells from blood. The chain couples TRBV9 to TRBJ2-2; a weak D match, TRBD2 (5 bases). This receptor was obtained from a human donor with classical Hodgkin lymphoma. Here the CDR3 reads CASSVGFRGPGELFF. The CDR3 nucleotides are TGTGCCAGCAGCGTAGGGTTCCGAGGGCCCGGGGAGCTGTTTTTT.